These 21 T cell receptor beta chains were all obtained from the same sample, sequenced in a study of blood T cell repertoires in COVID-19. Method: immunoSEQ multiplex PCR; TCRdb's copy keeps in-frame clones and lacks some. This sample has approximately 98,000 clones, with roughly 80% found just once. Sequencing used peripheral blood. These receptors all stem from a woman older than 75 with acute or convalescent COVID-19.

In this sample, this clone turned up a few times. This rearrangement joins TRBV19 to TRBJ1-5; D is uncertain. V was cut by 2 bases and J by 1 base, with 15 bases left in between. This CDR3 comprises 17 residues. Germline V gene lookup returns CDR1 LNHDA and CDR2 SQIVND (reference sequence). CDR3 nucleotide sequence: TGTGCCAGTAGTATATATCCGCGGCAGAGAAGCAATCAGCCCCAGCATTTT. Its protein is CASSIYPRQRSNQPQHF.

The chain carries TRBV2 and TRBJ1-5; 7 bases are a match to TRBD1. The V and J ends lost 4 bases and 7 bases, in that order; junction bases with no gene match: 7. Germline V gives CDR1 SNHLY, CDR2 FYNNEI. This CDR3 has 14 amino acids. The CDR3 region is CASSGSGGQQPQHF. CDR3 DNA sequence: TGTGCCAGCAGTGGGTCAGGGGGGCAGCAGCCCCAGCATTTT.

The chain links TRBV4-3 to TRBJ1-5, with D maybe TRBD1 (5 bases). The germline gives CDR1 LGHNA, CDR2 YSLEER. The CDR3 has 15 amino acids. V lost 0 bases and J lost 5, with 11 bases in between. The CDR3: CASSQDDRGDQPQHF. CDR3 DNA sequence: TGCGCCAGCAGCCAAGATGACCGGGGGGATCAGCCCCAGCATTTT.

This clone was counted a few times. V usage is TRBV7-9 and J usage is TRBJ1-2; tentatively, D is TRBD1 (5 bases). The CDR3 totals 15 residues. The V gene lost 2 bases and the J gene lost 8 bases, with 18 bases spanning the gap. Germline assignment: CDR1 SEHNR and CDR2 FQNEAQ (reference sequence). CDR3 bases: TGTGCCAGCAGCTTATTTGTCGGGGGGTTATCGGGCTACACCTTC. Residues: CASSLFVGGLSGYTF.

The rearrangement uses TRBV7-2 and TRBJ1-2, with TRBD1 matching 11 bases. The CDR3 is 16 residues long. Trimming at V came to 5 bases and at J to 8 bases, leaving 13 bases not matched to a gene. The germline CDR1 and CDR2 sequences are SGHTA and FQGNSA. The CDR3 protein is CASSPSGTGGIGGYTF. For the CDR3, the DNA is TGTGCCAGCAGCCCGAGCGGGACAGGGGGAATTGGGGGCTACACCTTC.

The chain links TRBV4-1 to TRBJ1-2; possibly TRBD1 for D (6 bases). Trimming pared 1 base from V and 11 bases from J, leaving 20 bases between. There are 15 residues in the CDR3. Germline loops: CDR1 MGHRA, CDR2 YSYEKL. The CDR3: CASSQGRGRFLGYTF. For the CDR3, the DNA is TGCGCCAGCAGCCAAGGGCGGGGGCGGTTTCTCGGTTACACCTTC.

This clone has more than one count but fewer than ten. The chain recombines TRBV7-9 with TRBJ1-3; D may be TRBD1 (6 bases). CDR3 length: 16 residues. Looked up from germline, CDR1 is SEHNR and CDR2 is FQNEAQ (reference sequence). V lost 5 bases and J 4 bases, leaving 18 bases between the germline ends. The CDR3 DNA follows: TGTGCCAGCAGCCTGAGTTCAGGGGCAGCAGGAAACACCATATATTTT. Protein sequence: CASSLSSGAAGNTIYF. The entire variable domain, with the rest obtained from reference TRBV7-9 and TRBJ1-3, is as follows: DTGVSQNPRHKITKRGQNVTFRCDPISEHNRLYWYRQTLGQGPEFLTYFQNEAQLEKSRLLSDRFSAERPKGSFSTLEIQRTEQGDSAMYLCASSLSSGAAGNTIYFGEGSWLTVV.

V gene TRBV27 combines with J gene TRBJ1-5; 8 bases agree with TRBD1. The CDR3 covers 14 residues. Germline values: CDR1 MNHEY, CDR2 SMNVEV (reference sequence). V was pared by 3 bases and J by 7 bases, with 5 bases of the junction left unmatched. Here the CDR3 reads CASSFQGAGQPQHF. CDR3 coding DNA: TGTGCCAGCAGTTTTCAGGGGGCGGGACAGCCCCAGCATTTT.

V and J are TRBV15 and TRBJ2-5, with 7 bases aligning to TRBD1. The length of the CDR3 is 15 residues. V lost 6 bases to trimming and J lost 5 bases; unmatched junction nucleotides: 12. Germline assignment: CDR1 LNHNV and CDR2 YYDKDF (reference sequence). In DNA form, the CDR3 reads TGTGCCACCAGTAGGGACAGAACTTCGGGGGAGACCCAGTACTTC. It encodes CATSRDRTSGETQYF.

The V and J genes are TRBV5-1 and TRBJ1-4; a weak D match, TRBD1 (6 bases). Per germline, CDR1 SGHRS and CDR2 YFSETQ. V gave up 3 bases and J gave up 3 bases, with 15 bases separating them. The CDR3 covers 16 residues. The chain's CDR3 is CASSSETGTPNEKLFF. In DNA, the CDR3 is TGCGCCAGCAGCTCGGAGACCGGGACACCTAATGAAAAACTGTTTTTT.

V usage is TRBV27 and J usage is TRBJ2-3; 7 bases agree with TRBD2. The junction had 9 bases not matched to a gene; V was cut back by 5 bases and J by 1 base. The CDR3 is 16 amino acids. The V gene's germline CDR1 is MNHEY and CDR2 SMNVEV (reference sequence). The CDR3 DNA is TGTGCCAGCAGTCCAGGAGCTAGCGGCCGCACAGATACGCAGTATTTT. Translating it yields CASSPGASGRTDTQYF.

This chain uses TRBV4-2 with TRBJ2-1; TRBD1 might be the D (6 bases). V lost 2 bases to trimming and J lost 5 bases, with 13 bases between them. CDR3 size: 15 residues. Per the germline V gene, CDR1 is LGHNA and CDR2 is YNFKEQ. The CDR3 protein is CASSQKQGSDNEQFF. In nucleotides, the CDR3 is TGTGCCAGCAGCCAAAAACAGGGATCGGACAATGAGCAGTTCTTC.

This sequence joins TRBV3-1 (or the pseudogene TRBV3-2) and TRBJ1-2; possible D gene TRBD1, 5 bases. V lost 1 base to trimming and J lost 8 bases, with 11 bases between them. Germline CDR1 LGHDT, CDR2 YNNKEL (reference sequence). The CDR3 sequence is 13 residues long. The CDR3 sequence is CASSQVQGGGYTF. In nucleotides, the CDR3 is TGTGCCAGCAGCCAAGTCCAGGGCGGCGGCTACACCTTC.

This clone was observed a handful of times. This sample also contains other DNA sequences that code for the same CDR3. V gene TRBV5-1 combines with J gene TRBJ1-1; TRBD1 aligns across 9 bases. The germline CDR1 and CDR2 sequences are SGHRS and YFSETQ. J lost 5 bases, V lost 0 bases, and 2 bases had no gene match. The CDR3 extends over 14 amino acids. CDR3 sequence (DNA): TGCGCCAGCAGCTTGGTACAGGGGGCGACTGAAGCTTTCTTT. Translation gives CASSLVQGATEAFF.

The V call is TRBV14, the J call TRBJ1-6; a weak D match, TRBD1 (5 bases). The CDR3 extends over 15 amino acids. V was shortened by 5 bases and J by 8 bases, with 16 bases between the two germline ends. Germline values: CDR1 SGHDN, CDR2 FVKESK. The CDR3 DNA reads as TGTGCCAGCAGCGGAACAGGAAATTGGTATTCACCCCTCCACTTT. Its translation is CASSGTGNWYSPLHF.

V gene TRBV24-1 combines with J gene TRBJ1-1; TRBD1 matches 8 bases. The germline V gene encodes CDR1 KGHDR and CDR2 SFDVKD. The junction had 6 bases not matched to a gene; V was cut back by 9 bases and J by 1 base. This CDR3 is built from 14 residues. The CDR3 sequence: CATRQGSGNTEAFF. In DNA, the CDR3 is TGTGCCACCCGACAGGGGTCGGGGAACACTGAAGCTTTCTTT.

The V gene is TRBV12-3 or TRBV12-4, the J gene TRBJ1-1, with D unresolved. Trimming stripped 6 bases from V and 1 base from J, with 9 bases between. This CDR3 is built from 13 residues. CDR3 nucleotide sequence: TGTGCCAGCAGGTTTACTTGGAACACTGAAGCTTTCTTT. Translated, it gives CASRFTWNTEAFF.

The chain carries TRBV12-3 or TRBV12-4 and TRBJ1-1, with D perhaps TRBD1 (5 bases). The germline V and J ends were trimmed by 7 bases and 5 bases, with 8 bases remaining between them. This CDR3 is 11 amino acids long. Here the CDR3 reads CASKGFTEAFF. The DNA for the CDR3 is TGTGCCAGCAAGGGGTTTACTGAAGCTTTCTTT.

This clone has more than one count but fewer than ten. V gene TRBV7-2 combines with J gene TRBJ2-7, with TRBD1 matching over 9 bases. CDR3 length: 15 residues. Trimming removed 5 bases from V and 3 bases from J; junction bases left unmatched: 8. The germline V gene has CDR1 SGHTA and CDR2 FQGNSA. The CDR3 coding sequence is TGTGCCAGCAGCAAGGACAGGGGAGGGGTCTACGAGCAGTACTTC. Its translation: CASSKDRGGVYEQYF.

This chain uses TRBV6-2 or TRBV6-3 with TRBJ1-5; D perhaps matches TRBD1 (6 bases). Germline CDR1 and CDR2: MNHEY and SVGEGT. The CDR3 length is 15 residues. Deletions cut 6 bases from V and 6 bases from J, with 18 bases between. CDR3 protein: CASRPGGQFGQPQHF. The CDR3 region has the DNA TGTGCCAGCAGGCCTGGGGGACAATTCGGTCAGCCCCAGCATTTT.

V is TRBV23-1 and J is TRBJ2-3; a weak D match, TRBD2 (5 bases). TRBV23-1 is classed as an ORF, of uncertain function. This CDR3 is built from 16 residues. The V end was cut by 3 bases, the J end by 4 bases, with 17 bases between. The CDR3 loop is CASSHLLGGFADTQYF. CDR3 nucleotide sequence: TGCGCCAGCAGTCACCTCCTCGGCGGGTTCGCAGATACGCAGTATTTT.